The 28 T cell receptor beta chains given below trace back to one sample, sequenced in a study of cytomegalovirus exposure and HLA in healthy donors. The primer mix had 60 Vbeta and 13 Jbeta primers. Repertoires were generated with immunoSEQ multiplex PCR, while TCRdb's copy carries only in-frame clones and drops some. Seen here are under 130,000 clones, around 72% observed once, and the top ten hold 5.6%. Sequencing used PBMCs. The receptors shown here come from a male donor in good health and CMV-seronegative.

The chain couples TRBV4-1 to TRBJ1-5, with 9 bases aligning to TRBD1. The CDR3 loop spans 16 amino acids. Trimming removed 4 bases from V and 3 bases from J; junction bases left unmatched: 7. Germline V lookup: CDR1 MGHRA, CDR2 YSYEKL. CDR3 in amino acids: CASSPRQGVINQPQHF. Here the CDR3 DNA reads TGCGCCAGCAGCCCCCGACAGGGGGTTATCAATCAGCCCCAGCATTTT.

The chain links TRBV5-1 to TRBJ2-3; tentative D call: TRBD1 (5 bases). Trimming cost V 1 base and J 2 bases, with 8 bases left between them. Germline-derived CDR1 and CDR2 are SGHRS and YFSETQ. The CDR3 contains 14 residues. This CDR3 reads CASSLTTDTDTQYF. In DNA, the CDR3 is TGCGCCAGCAGCTTGACGACAGACACAGATACGCAGTATTTT.

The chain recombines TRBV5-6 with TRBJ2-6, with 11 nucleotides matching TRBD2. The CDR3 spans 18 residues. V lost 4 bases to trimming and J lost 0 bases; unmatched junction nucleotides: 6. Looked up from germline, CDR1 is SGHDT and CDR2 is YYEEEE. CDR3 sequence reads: CASSLGLAVGSGANVLTF. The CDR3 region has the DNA TGTGCCAGCAGCCTGGGACTAGCGGTGGGCTCTGGGGCCAACGTCCTGACTTTC. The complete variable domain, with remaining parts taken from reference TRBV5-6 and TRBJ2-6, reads DAGVTQSPTHLIKTRGQQVTLRCSPKSGHDTVSWYQQALGQGPQFIFQYYEEEERQRGNFPDRFSGHQFPNYSSELNVNALLLGDSALYLCASSLGLAVGSGANVLTFGAGSRLTVL.

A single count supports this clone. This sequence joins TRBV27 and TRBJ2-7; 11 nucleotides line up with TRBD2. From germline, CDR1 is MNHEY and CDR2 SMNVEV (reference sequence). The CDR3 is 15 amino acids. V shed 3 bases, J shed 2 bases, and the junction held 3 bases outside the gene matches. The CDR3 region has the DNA TGTGCCAGCAGTTTGGGGACTAGCGGCGCCTACGAGCAGTACTTC. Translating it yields CASSLGTSGAYEQYF.

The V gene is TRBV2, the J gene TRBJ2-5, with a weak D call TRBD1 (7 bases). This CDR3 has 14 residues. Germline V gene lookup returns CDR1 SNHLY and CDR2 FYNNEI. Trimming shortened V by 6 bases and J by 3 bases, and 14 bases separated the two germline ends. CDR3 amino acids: CASSGSRGEETQYF. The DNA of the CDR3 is TGTGCCAGCAGCGGATCCAGGGGGGAAGAGACCCAGTACTTC.

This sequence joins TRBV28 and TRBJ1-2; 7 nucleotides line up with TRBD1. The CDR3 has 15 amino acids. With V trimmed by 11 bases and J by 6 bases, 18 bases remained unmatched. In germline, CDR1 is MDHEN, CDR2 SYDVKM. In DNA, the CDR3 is TGTGCCCTCCAAGGGACAGCGCCCTATATGGATGGCTACACCTTC. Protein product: CALQGTAPYMDGYTF.

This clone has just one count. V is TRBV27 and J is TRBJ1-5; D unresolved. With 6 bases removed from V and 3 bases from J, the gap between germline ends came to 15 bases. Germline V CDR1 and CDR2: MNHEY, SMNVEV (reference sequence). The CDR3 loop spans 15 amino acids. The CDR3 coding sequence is TGTGCCAGCAGACAGTTGGGAGGGTCCAATCAGCCCCAGCATTTT. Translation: CASRQLGGSNQPQHF.

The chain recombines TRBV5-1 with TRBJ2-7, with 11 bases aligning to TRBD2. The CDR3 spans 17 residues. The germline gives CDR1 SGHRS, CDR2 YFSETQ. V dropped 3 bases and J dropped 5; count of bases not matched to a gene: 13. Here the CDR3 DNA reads TGCGCCAGCAGCTCAGGCCATACTAGCGGGAGCACCCACGAGCAGTACTTC. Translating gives CASSSGHTSGSTHEQYF.

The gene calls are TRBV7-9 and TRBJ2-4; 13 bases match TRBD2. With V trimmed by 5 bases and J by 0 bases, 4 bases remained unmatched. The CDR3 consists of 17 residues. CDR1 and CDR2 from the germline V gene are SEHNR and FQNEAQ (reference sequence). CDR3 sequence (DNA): TGTGCCAGCAGCCCGGGACTAGCGGGGATAGCCAAAAACATTCAGTACTTC. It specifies CASSPGLAGIAKNIQYF.

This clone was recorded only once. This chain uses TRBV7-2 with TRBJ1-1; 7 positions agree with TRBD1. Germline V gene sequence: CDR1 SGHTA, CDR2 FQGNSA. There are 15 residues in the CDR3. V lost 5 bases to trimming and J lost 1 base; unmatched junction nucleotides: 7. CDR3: CASSLHRGSNTEAFF. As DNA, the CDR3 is TGTGCCAGCAGCCTACACAGGGGATCGAACACTGAAGCTTTCTTT.

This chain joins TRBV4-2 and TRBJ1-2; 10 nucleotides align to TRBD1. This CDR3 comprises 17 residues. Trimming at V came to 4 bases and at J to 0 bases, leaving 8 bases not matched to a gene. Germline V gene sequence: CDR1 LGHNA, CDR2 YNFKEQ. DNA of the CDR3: TGTGCCAGCAGCCGACCAGACAGGGGGCGAGCTAACTATGGCTACACCTTC. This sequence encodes CASSRPDRGRANYGYTF.

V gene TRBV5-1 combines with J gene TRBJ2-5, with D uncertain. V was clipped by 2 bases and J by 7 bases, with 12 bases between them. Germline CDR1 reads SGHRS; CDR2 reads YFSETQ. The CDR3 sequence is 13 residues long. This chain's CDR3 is CASSLESAGTQYF. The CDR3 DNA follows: TGCGCCAGCAGCTTAGAAAGTGCCGGGACCCAGTACTTC.

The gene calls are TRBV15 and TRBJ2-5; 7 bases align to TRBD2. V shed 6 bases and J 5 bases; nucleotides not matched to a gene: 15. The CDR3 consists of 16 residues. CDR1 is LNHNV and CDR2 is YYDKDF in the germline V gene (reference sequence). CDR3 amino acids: CATRRYLGEGSETQYF. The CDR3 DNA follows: TGTGCCACCAGACGGTATCTGGGGGAGGGGAGTGAGACCCAGTACTTC.

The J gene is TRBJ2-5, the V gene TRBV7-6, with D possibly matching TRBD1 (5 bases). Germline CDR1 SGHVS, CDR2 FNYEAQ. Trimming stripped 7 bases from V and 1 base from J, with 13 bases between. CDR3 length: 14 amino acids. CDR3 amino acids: CASTLGAVQETQYF. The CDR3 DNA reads TGTGCCAGCACCCTTGGGGCGGTCCAAGAGACCCAGTACTTC.

The CDR3 loop is CASSPRPRGQETQYF. CDR3 coding DNA: TGTGCCAGCAGCCCGAGACCCAGGGGGCAGGAGACCCAGTACTTC. The V call is TRBV11-1, the J call TRBJ2-5; 8 bases map to TRBD1. There are 15 residues in the CDR3. V lost 5 bases, J lost 5 bases, and 10 bases stayed unmatched. CDR1 and CDR2 from the germline V gene are SGHAT and FQDESV (reference sequence).

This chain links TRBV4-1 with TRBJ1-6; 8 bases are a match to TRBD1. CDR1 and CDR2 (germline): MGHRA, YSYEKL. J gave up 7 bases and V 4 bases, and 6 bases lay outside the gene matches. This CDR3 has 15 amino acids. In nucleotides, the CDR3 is TGCGCCAGCAGCCCCCCAGGGGGCTCAAATTCACCCCTCCACTTT. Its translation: CASSPPGGSNSPLHF.

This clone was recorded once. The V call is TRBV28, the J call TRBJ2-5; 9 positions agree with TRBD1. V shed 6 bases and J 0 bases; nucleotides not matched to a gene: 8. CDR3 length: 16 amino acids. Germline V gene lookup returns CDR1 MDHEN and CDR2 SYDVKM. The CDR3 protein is CASSLPGQGNQETQYF. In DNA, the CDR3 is TGTGCCAGCAGCCTTCCGGGACAGGGTAACCAAGAGACCCAGTACTTC. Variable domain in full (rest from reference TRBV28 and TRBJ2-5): DVKVTQSSRYLVKRTGEKVFLECVQDMDHENMFWYRQDPGLGLRLIYFSYDVKMKEKGDIPEGYSVSREKKERFSLILESASTNQTSMYLCASSLPGQGNQETQYFGPGTRLLVL.

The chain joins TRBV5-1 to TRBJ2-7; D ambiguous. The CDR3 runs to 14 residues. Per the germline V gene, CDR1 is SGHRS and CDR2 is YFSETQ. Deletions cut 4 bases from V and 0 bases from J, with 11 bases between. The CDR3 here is CASSPNRLSYEQYF. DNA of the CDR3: TGCGCCAGCAGCCCAAATAGACTCTCCTACGAGCAGTACTTC.

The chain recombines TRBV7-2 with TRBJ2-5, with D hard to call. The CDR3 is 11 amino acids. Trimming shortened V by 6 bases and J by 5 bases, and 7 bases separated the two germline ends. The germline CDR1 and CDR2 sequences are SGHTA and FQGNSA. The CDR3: CASSFGETQYF. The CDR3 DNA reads TGTGCCAGCAGTTTCGGGGAGACCCAGTACTTC.

The CDR3 DNA sequence: TGTGCCAGCAGCTTAATCGGGAGTCTCGGCGAGCAGTACTTC. Its translation is CASSLIGSLGEQYF. The chain recombines TRBV7-2 with TRBJ2-7, with TRBD2 as a possible D gene (6 bases). The CDR3 contains 14 residues. V was cut by 2 bases and J by 6 bases, with 14 bases left in between. Germline CDR1 reads SGHTA; CDR2 reads FQGNSA.

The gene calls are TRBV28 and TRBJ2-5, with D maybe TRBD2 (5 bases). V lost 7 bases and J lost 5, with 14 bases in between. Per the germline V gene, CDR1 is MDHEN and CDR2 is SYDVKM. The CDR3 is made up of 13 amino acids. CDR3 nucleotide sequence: TGTGCCAGCATGCGGGCGACCAGGGAGACCCAGTACTTC. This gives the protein CASMRATRETQYF.

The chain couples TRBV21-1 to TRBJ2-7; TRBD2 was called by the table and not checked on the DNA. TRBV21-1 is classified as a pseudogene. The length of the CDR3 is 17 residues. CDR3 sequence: CASSDRVPSKSSYEQYF. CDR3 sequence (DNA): TGTGCCAGCAGCGACCGGGTCCCATCGAAGAGCTCCTACGAGCAGTACTTC.

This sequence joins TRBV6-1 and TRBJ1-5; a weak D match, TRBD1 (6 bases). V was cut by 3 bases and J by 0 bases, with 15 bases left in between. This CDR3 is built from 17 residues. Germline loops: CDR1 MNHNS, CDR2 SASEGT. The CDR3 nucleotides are TGTGCCAGCAGTGACCCCAGGGGCGAGATTAGCAATCAGCCCCAGCATTTT. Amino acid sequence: CASSDPRGEISNQPQHF.

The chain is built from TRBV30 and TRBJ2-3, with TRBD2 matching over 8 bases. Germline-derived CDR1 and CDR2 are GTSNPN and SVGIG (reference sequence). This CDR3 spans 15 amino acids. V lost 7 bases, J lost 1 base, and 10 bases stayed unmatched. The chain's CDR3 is CAFQGFGRGTDTQYF. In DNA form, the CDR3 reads TGTGCCTTCCAGGGTTTCGGGAGGGGCACAGATACGCAGTATTTT.

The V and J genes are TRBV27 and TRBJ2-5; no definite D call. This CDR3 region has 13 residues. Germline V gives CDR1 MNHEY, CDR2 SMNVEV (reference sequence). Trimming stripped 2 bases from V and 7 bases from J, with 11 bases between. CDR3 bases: TGTGCCAGCAGTTTAGCAGGCGTAAGGACCCAGTACTTC. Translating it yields CASSLAGVRTQYF.

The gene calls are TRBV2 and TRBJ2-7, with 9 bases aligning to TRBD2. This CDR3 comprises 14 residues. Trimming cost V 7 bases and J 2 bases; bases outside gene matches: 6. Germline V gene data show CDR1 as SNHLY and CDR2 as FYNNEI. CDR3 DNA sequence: TGTGCCAGCAATCAAGCGGGAGGTGCCTACGAGCAGTACTTC. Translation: CASNQAGGAYEQYF.

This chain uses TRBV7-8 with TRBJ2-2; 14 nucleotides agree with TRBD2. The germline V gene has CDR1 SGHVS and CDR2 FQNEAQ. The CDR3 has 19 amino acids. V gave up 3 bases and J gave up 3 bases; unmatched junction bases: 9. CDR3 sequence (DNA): TGTGCCAGCAGCTTCTGGGGACTAGCGGGAGCGGGTGACACCGGGGAGCTGTTTTTT. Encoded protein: CASSFWGLAGAGDTGELFF.

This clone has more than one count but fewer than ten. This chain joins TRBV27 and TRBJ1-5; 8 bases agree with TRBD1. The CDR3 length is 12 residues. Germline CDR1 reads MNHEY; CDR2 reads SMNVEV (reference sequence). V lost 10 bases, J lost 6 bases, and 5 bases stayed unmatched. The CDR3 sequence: CATGGVGQPQHF. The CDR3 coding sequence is TGTGCCACAGGGGGCGTCGGTCAGCCCCAGCATTTT.